A selection of T cell receptor beta chains follows, all from one sample in a study of blood T cell repertoires in COVID-19. Repertoires were generated with immunoSEQ multiplex PCR, while TCRdb's copy carries only in-frame clones and drops some. The repertoire has some 280,000 clones, about nine tenths of them found once; the top ten carry 0.94%. Sequenced material: peripheral blood. Source of these receptors: a woman aged 35 to 49 who had recovered from COVID-19. CDR3s include the opening cysteine and the closing phenylalanine or tryptophan. A D gene is named only where the DNA matches it firmly. Expanded clones get a size class; other rows say once, few or many, or leave the size out.

D gene,V gene,J gene,clone size,CDR3 DNA,CDR3 protein
TRBD2,TRBV9,TRBJ2-3,many,TGTGCCAGCAGCGCGGCAATAGCGGGAGGAAGCACAGATACGCAGTATTTT,CASSAAIAGGSTDTQYF
-,TRBV9,TRBJ2-6,-,TGTGCCAGCAGCGTAGAGGAGGGCTCTGGGGCCAACGTCCTGACTTTC,CASSVEEGSGANVLTF
TRBD1,TRBV30,TRBJ2-7,-,TGTGCCTGGAGTTGGGGACAGGGGGCCCGAGGGCACGAGCAGTACTTC,CAWSWGQGARGHEQYF
-,TRBV18,TRBJ2-6,-,TGTGCCAGCTCACCACCGGGAGCGGTATCTGGGGCCAACGTCCTGACTTTC,CASSPPGAVSGANVLTF
TRBD1,TRBV3-1/TRBV3-2,TRBJ2-7,-,TGTGCCAGCAGCCAAGATATAATCCCGGGGACAGCCTCGTACGAGCAGTACTTC,CASSQDIIPGTASYEQYF
TRBD2,TRBV27,TRBJ2-1,once,TGTGCCAGCAGACCGAGCGGGAGGTTCAGCTCCTACAATGAGCAGTTCTTC,CASRPSGRFSSYNEQFF
TRBD1,TRBV11-3,TRBJ1-1,-,TGTGCCAGCAGCACCAGACAGGGGGCGGCTACTGAAGCTTTCTTT,CASSTRQGAATEAFF
-,TRBV9,TRBJ2-1,-,TGTGCCAGCAGCGTAGCTCCTAGTTCAGACAATGAGCAGTTCTTC,CASSVAPSSDNEQFF
-,TRBV29-1,TRBJ1-2,once,TGCAGCGTTGAGGGCGTTCATTCGGCTAACTATGGCTACACCTTC,CSVEGVHSANYGYTF
-,TRBV2,TRBJ2-5,-,TGTGCCAGCAGTGTTCAGTTGGAGACCCAGTACTTC,CASSVQLETQYF
-,TRBV5-8,TRBJ1-1,-,TGTGCCAGCAGCCCCCAATGGAGTTCCACTGAAGCTTTCTTT,CASSPQWSSTEAFF
-,TRBV7-9,TRBJ1-1,-,TGTGCCAGCAGCTACCTGGACAGATCGAACACTGAAGCTTTCTTT,CASSYLDRSNTEAFF
-,TRBV4-2,TRBJ2-7,-,TGTGCCAGCAGCCAAGACGAGACGGACGTGGGAGACGAGCAGTACTTC,CASSQDETDVGDEQYF
TRBD1,TRBV19,TRBJ1-6,-,TGTGCCAGTACTCGAACGGACAGGGTAAATTCACCCCTCCACTTT,CASTRTDRVNSPLHF
-,TRBV20-1,TRBJ2-5,-,TGCAGTGCGGGGGGCCAAGAGACCCAGTACTTC,CSAGGQETQYF
-,TRBV24-1,TRBJ2-2,-,TGTGCCACCAGTGCGGGAGCCACCACCGGGGAGCTGTTTTTT,CATSAGATTGELFF
TRBD2,TRBV30,TRBJ2-5,-,TGTGCCTGGAGTGTGGGTTCCAGCGGGACAGAGACCCAGTACTTC,CAWSVGSSGTETQYF
-,TRBV6-5,TRBJ1-1,-,TGTGCCAGCAGTTACGGACGGACTAACACTGAAGCTTTCTTT,CASSYGRTNTEAFF
-,TRBV5-5,TRBJ2-5,-,TGTGCCAGCAGCTTGCATGGGGGGACAGAGACCCAGTACTTC,CASSLHGGTETQYF
-,TRBV29-1,TRBJ1-4,-,TGCAGCGTTGGGGACATTGGCTATGAAAAACTGTTTTTT,CSVGDIGYEKLFF
-,TRBV5-4,TRBJ2-7,once,TGTGCCAGCAGCTTGTCAGGCGAGCAGTACTTC,CASSLSGEQYF
-,TRBV18,TRBJ2-7,-,TGTGCCAGCTCACCCTCAGACAGGCCAGAAGGGTCTAACTTC,CASSPSDRPEGSNF
TRBD2,TRBV7-2,TRBJ2-1,-,TGTGCCAGCAGCCAACCGGGACTAGCTCGCTATGAGCAGTTCTTC,CASSQPGLARYEQFF
TRBD2,TRBV5-1,TRBJ2-7,-,TGCGCCAGCAGCTCGTTGTTGGTTGGCGGGAGCGGGGACGAGCAGTACTTC,CASSSLLVGGSGDEQYF
-,TRBV5-4,TRBJ2-7,-,TGTGCCAGCAGCTTGGGGCCCGAGCAGTACTTC,CASSLGPEQYF
TRBD1,TRBV7-9,TRBJ1-2,-,TGTGCCAGCAGCTTAGCGACCAGGGGGATGGACTATGGCTACACCTTC,CASSLATRGMDYGYTF
-,TRBV3-1/TRBV3-2,TRBJ1-5,-,TGTGCCAGCAGCCCAACAGGGAGTCAGCCCCAGCATTTT,CASSPTGSQPQHF
-,TRBV7-3,TRBJ1-1,-,TGTGCCAGCAGCCCGGGACACCCCTTCGCTGAAGCTTTCTTT,CASSPGHPFAEAFF
-,TRBV19,TRBJ1-2,-,TGTGCCAGTATCGAAGGAGGGACGCCCTATGGCTACACCTTC,CASIEGGTPYGYTF